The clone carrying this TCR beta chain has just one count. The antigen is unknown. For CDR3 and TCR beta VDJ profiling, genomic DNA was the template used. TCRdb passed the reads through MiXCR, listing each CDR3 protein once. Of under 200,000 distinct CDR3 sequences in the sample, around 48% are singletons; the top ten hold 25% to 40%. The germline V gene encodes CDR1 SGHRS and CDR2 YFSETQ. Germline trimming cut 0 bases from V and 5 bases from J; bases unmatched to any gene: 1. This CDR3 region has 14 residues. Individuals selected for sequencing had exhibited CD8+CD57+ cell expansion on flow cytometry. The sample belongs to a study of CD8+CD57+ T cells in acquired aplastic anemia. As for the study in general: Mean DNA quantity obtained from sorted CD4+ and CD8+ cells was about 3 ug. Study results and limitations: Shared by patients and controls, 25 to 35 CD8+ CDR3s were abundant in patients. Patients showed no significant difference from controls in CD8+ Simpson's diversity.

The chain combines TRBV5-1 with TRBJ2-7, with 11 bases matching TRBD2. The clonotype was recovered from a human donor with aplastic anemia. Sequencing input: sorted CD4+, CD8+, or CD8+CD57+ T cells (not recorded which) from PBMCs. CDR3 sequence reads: CASSLALAGDEQYF. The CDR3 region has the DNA TGCGCCAGCAGCTTGGCACTAGCGGGAGACGAGCAGTACTTC.